This record concerns one T cell receptor beta chain sequence. The data are from a study of blood T cell repertoires in COVID-19. For the study at large: The origin of the acute and convalescent COVID-19 samples was the United States, Italy and Spain. T cells, B-cell-depleted T cells, or PBMCs supplied cDNA or gDNA.

Germline V gives CDR1 KGHSH, CDR2 LQKENI. The CDR3 length is 12 residues. V was pared by 4 bases and J by 6 bases, with 8 bases between. Authors' data handling: Using reference gene primer amplification, nucleated cell counts were estimated. Sequencing used immunoSEQ multiplex PCR; TCRdb keeps in-frame clones, though not all of them. D and trimming come from the DNA, and the V and J calls and clone size come from that table. The table records approximately 270,000 clones, about 89% of them present only once. This clonotype was sampled from a man aged 25-45 years with acute or convalescent COVID-19. Material for sequencing was peripheral blood. The J gene is TRBJ2-3, the V gene TRBV18; a possible D gene is TRBD2 (6 bases). The CDR3 reads CASSRAGDTQYF. In DNA form, the CDR3 reads TGTGCCAGCTCACGGGCGGGGGATACGCAGTATTTT.